These 24 T cell receptor beta chains came from one sample sequenced in a study of blood T cell repertoires in COVID-19. Here immunoSEQ multiplex PCR was the method, and the copy in TCRdb shows in-frame clones only, minus some. Of 100,000 to 150,000 clones listed, around 90% were seen once; the top ten hold 3.8%. Sequenced input: peripheral blood. These receptors were taken from a woman aged 60-75 years with COVID-19, enrolled during active disease.

The rearrangement joins TRBV19 to TRBJ2-7, with 13 bases fitting TRBD2. Per the germline V gene, CDR1 is LNHDA and CDR2 is SQIVND (reference sequence). The length of the CDR3 is 17 residues. Trimming removed 4 bases from V and 0 bases from J; junction bases left unmatched: 6. The CDR3 is CASSTTSGGTSSYEQYF. In DNA, the CDR3 is TGTGCCAGTAGTACGACTAGCGGGGGGACAAGCTCCTACGAGCAGTACTTC.

The chain links TRBV25-1 to TRBJ2-2; 7 nucleotides line up with TRBD1. Germline trimming cut 1 base from V and 4 bases from J; bases unmatched to any gene: 9. CDR3 size: 17 residues. Per germline, CDR1 MGHDK and CDR2 SYGVNS. The CDR3 here is CASSELTGQIGTGELFF. CDR3 sequence (DNA): TGTGCCAGCAGTGAATTGACAGGGCAAATCGGCACCGGGGAGCTGTTTTTT.

The V gene is TRBV7-9, the J gene TRBJ1-1, with TRBD1 matching over 9 bases. CDR1 SEHNR and CDR2 FQNEAQ come from the germline V gene (reference sequence). CDR3 length: 13 amino acids. J was trimmed by 7 bases and V by 3 bases; bases with no gene match: 3. CDR3 protein: CASSFTGGGEAFF. The CDR3 region has the DNA TGTGCCAGCAGCTTTACAGGGGGCGGTGAAGCTTTCTTT.

The table lists this clone with a count of one. This rearrangement joins TRBV7-9 to TRBJ1-2, with TRBD1 matching 10 bases. V lost 4 bases and J lost 4; bases outside the gene matches: 6. The length of the CDR3 is 15 residues. The germline CDR1 and CDR2 sequences are SEHNR and FQNEAQ (reference sequence). The CDR3 region is CASSWGTGDFYGYTF. For the CDR3, the DNA is TGTGCCAGCAGCTGGGGGACAGGGGATTTCTATGGCTACACCTTC.

The V gene is TRBV19, the J gene TRBJ1-5; 7 positions agree with TRBD1. The junction had 13 bases not matched to a gene; V was cut back by 5 bases and J by 3 bases. Germline values: CDR1 LNHDA, CDR2 SQIVND (reference sequence). The length of the CDR3 is 17 residues. CDR3 sequence reads: CASSPPGQTFTNQPQHF. The CDR3 coding sequence is TGTGCCAGTAGTCCCCCGGGACAGACGTTCACCAATCAGCCCCAGCATTTT.

This clone occurred a few times. The chain couples TRBV4-1 to TRBJ1-1; D gene uncertain. Trimming removed 0 bases from V and 8 bases from J, with 13 bases in between. The CDR3 is 14 amino acids. The germline V gene has CDR1 MGHRA and CDR2 YSYEKL. CDR3 in amino acids: CASSQDLGGREAFF. The CDR3 DNA reads as TGCGCCAGCAGCCAAGATTTGGGTGGGAGGGAAGCTTTCTTT.

J is TRBJ2-7 and V is TRBV7-2; 13 bases match TRBD2. The V and J ends lost 4 bases and 6 bases, in that order; junction bases with no gene match: 9. The CDR3 spans 16 residues. Germline V gene lookup returns CDR1 SGHTA and CDR2 FQGNSA. CDR3: CASSSRTSGGHLEQYF. DNA for the CDR3: TGTGCCAGCAGCTCCCGGACTAGCGGGGGCCATCTCGAGCAGTACTTC.

The chain is built from TRBV7-2 and TRBJ2-7; TRBD1 matches at 7 bases. CDR3 size: 13 residues. Germline trimming cut 5 bases from V and 2 bases from J; bases unmatched to any gene: 3. Germline values: CDR1 SGHTA, CDR2 FQGNSA. The CDR3 nucleotides are TGTGCCAGCAGCCTAGGGACAGCCTACGAGCAGTACTTC. As protein: CASSLGTAYEQYF.

The rearrangement uses TRBV7-8 and TRBJ1-2, with D maybe TRBD1 (6 bases). The V gene's germline CDR1 is SGHVS and CDR2 FQNEAQ. The germline V and J ends were trimmed by 5 bases and 6 bases, with 22 bases remaining between them. The CDR3 runs 16 residues. Here the CDR3 DNA reads TGTGCCAGCAGCCTCACCAGGCTGGTCACAGGGAATGGCTACACCTTC. Its protein product is CASSLTRLVTGNGYTF.

The rearrangement uses TRBV4-2 and TRBJ1-3; D ambiguous. The CDR3 extends over 15 amino acids. Germline-derived CDR1 and CDR2 are LGHNA and YNFKEQ. Between the trimmed V and J ends, which lost 0 bases and 4 bases, there was a span of 10 bases. CDR3 protein: CASSQDQQSGNTIYF. In DNA form, the CDR3 reads TGTGCCAGCAGCCAAGATCAACAATCCGGAAACACCATATATTTT.

V gene TRBV19 combines with J gene TRBJ1-6; TRBD1 agrees at 9 bases. V was pared by 6 bases and J by 6 bases, with 3 bases of the junction left unmatched. The germline V gene encodes CDR1 LNHDA and CDR2 SQIVND (reference sequence). This CDR3 contains 14 residues. CDR3: CASSRTGVNSPLHF. DNA of the CDR3: TGTGCCAGTAGCCGGACAGGGGTTAATTCACCCCTCCACTTT.

This CDR3 reads CASSYTGGTEAFF. CDR3 DNA: TGTGCCAGCAGTTACACAGGTGGTACTGAAGCTTTCTTT. V and J are TRBV6-2 or TRBV6-3 and TRBJ1-1, with D tentatively TRBD1 (5 bases). Germline V lookup: CDR1 MNHEY, CDR2 SVGEGT. This CDR3 contains 13 residues. Trimming removed 2 bases from V and 5 bases from J, with 9 bases in between.

The chain is built from TRBV18 and TRBJ2-3; D perhaps matches TRBD2 (7 bases). V lost 5 bases and J lost 5, with 20 bases in between. The V gene's germline CDR1 is KGHSH and CDR2 LQKENI. CDR3 length: 16 amino acids. CDR3 region: CASSASRGAGVDTQYF. The CDR3 coding sequence is TGTGCCAGCTCAGCTTCACGGGGGGCCGGTGTAGATACGCAGTATTTT.

The chain carries TRBV7-3 and TRBJ2-1, with 9 bases aligning to TRBD2. This CDR3 contains 16 residues. Trimming at V came to 4 bases and at J to 1 base, leaving 5 bases not matched to a gene. CDR1 and CDR2 (germline): SGHTA, FQGTGA. CDR3 DNA: TGTGCCAGCAGCTCTAAGCGGGGGGCTTCCTACAATGAGCAGTTCTTC. Amino acids: CASSSKRGASYNEQFF.

This clone was picked up one time. V usage is TRBV18 and J usage is TRBJ1-6; 7 nucleotides line up with TRBD1. The ends lost 3 bases at V and 9 bases at J; junction bases unmatched: 14. This CDR3 spans 17 amino acids. From germline, CDR1 is KGHSH and CDR2 LQKENI. DNA for the CDR3: TGTGCCAGCTCACCTGGACCTGTAAGGGGGCGGGGTTCACCCCTCCACTTT. It translates to CASSPGPVRGRGSPLHF. Supplemented by reference TRBV18 and TRBJ1-6, the full variable domain reads NAGVMQNPRHLVRRRGQEARLRCSPMKGHSHVYWYRQLPEEGLKFMVYLQKENIIDESGMPKERFSAEFPKEGPSILRIQQVVRGDSAAYFCASSPGPVRGRGSPLHFGNGTRLTVT.

The chain has TRBV6-5 and TRBJ2-1, with 9 bases matching TRBD1. The CDR3 extends over 15 amino acids. V dropped 6 bases and J dropped 4; count of bases not matched to a gene: 7. From germline, CDR1 is MNHEY and CDR2 SVGAGI. Here the CDR3 DNA reads TGTGCCAGCAGGCCGGGACAGGGACCTTACAATGAGCAGTTCTTC. Translated, it gives CASRPGQGPYNEQFF.

The V gene is TRBV10-3, the J gene TRBJ1-2; unclear D gene. Germline values: CDR1 ENHRY, CDR2 SYGVKD. V was trimmed by 1 base and J by 1 base, leaving 13 bases between them. This CDR3 contains 16 residues. The DNA of the CDR3 is TGTGCCATCAGTGAGTTCCTAACAGAAATTAACTATGGCTACACCTTC. Its protein is CAISEFLTEINYGYTF.

This clone has just a few counts. V and J are TRBV5-1 and TRBJ1-1, with D tentatively TRBD1 (6 bases). Germline V gene lookup returns CDR1 SGHRS and CDR2 YFSETQ. Trimming took 6 bases from V and 1 from J, leaving 13 bases between them. CDR3 length: 14 residues. Here the CDR3 reads CASKPGQQNTEAFF. The CDR3 DNA reads as TGCGCCAGCAAGCCGGGACAACAGAACACTGAAGCTTTCTTT. Full variable domain (remainder filled in from reference TRBV5-1 and TRBJ1-1): KAGVTQTPRYLIKTRGQQVTLSCSPISGHRSVSWYQQTPGQGLQFLFEYFSETQRNKGNFPGRFSGRQFSNSRSEMNVSTLELGDSALYLCASKPGQQNTEAFFGQGTRLTVV.

The rearrangement joins TRBV2 to TRBJ1-2; perhaps TRBD1 as D (6 bases). Trimming shortened V by 6 bases and J by 6 bases, and 23 bases separated the two germline ends. From germline, CDR1 is SNHLY and CDR2 FYNNEI. This CDR3 has 16 amino acids. The CDR3 bases are TGTGCCAGCAGGGACCCAGGGGAGAGGCGCTTCGATGGCTACACCTTC. This gives the protein CASRDPGERRFDGYTF.

The chain recombines TRBV19 with TRBJ1-2; no clear D. Germline V gene sequence: CDR1 LNHDA, CDR2 SQIVND (reference sequence). CDR3 length: 14 amino acids. Between the trimmed V and J ends, which lost 0 bases and 4 bases, there was a span of 9 bases. CDR3 sequence: CASSIEWESYGYTF. The CDR3 DNA follows: TGTGCCAGTAGTATAGAGTGGGAGTCCTATGGCTACACCTTC.

The chain joins TRBV9 to TRBJ2-5; D is ambiguous. V was clipped by 4 bases and J by 4 bases, with 14 bases between them. This CDR3 has 14 residues. Germline V gene sequence: CDR1 SGDLS, CDR2 YYNGEE. CDR3 residues: CASSPSERAETQYF. The CDR3 DNA sequence: TGTGCCAGCAGCCCCTCCGAACGAGCAGAGACCCAGTACTTC.

This chain uses TRBV5-3 with TRBJ1-2; D remains ambiguous. TRBV5-3 falls under the ORF class, with uncertain function. The CDR3 extends over 13 amino acids. Trimming shortened V by 1 base and J by 5 bases, and 9 bases separated the two germline ends. CDR3 nucleotide sequence: TGTGCCAGAAGCTTGAATGAGAGGTATGGCTACACCTTC. Protein sequence: CARSLNERYGYTF.

This clone occurred once. This sequence joins TRBV12-3 or TRBV12-4 and TRBJ1-1; no definite D call. The V end was cut by 3 bases, the J end by 6 bases, with 8 bases between. CDR3 size: 12 residues. CDR3 region: CASSLGFAEAFF. CDR3 DNA: TGTGCCAGCAGTTTGGGCTTCGCTGAAGCTTTCTTT.

The chain recombines TRBV27 with TRBJ2-2; 12 nucleotides agree with TRBD1. The germline V gene has CDR1 MNHEY and CDR2 SMNVEV (reference sequence). With 6 bases clipped from V and 6 bases from J, the junction kept 14 bases outside the gene matches. The CDR3 is 18 residues long. CDR3 DNA sequence: TGTGCCAGCAGCCTCAATTTTCCGGGACAGGGGGCGGCCGGGGAGCTGTTTTTT. Residues: CASSLNFPGQGAAGELFF.